This record covers a single T cell receptor beta chain. Its antigen remains unknown. These data belong to a study of persistence of HIV-infected CD4 T cells. Study-wide context: A median of approximately eight years of suppressive ART preceded sampling. Notes on the study in general: Degenerate expanded CDR3beta sequences were enriched among CMV- and Gag-responding cells. Proviral oligoclonality tracked with TCR oligoclonality within the same sorted cells.

Cells were stimulated with CMV-infected fibroblast lysates at about 9.4 ug/mL. CD40L-negative CD69-negative CD45RO-high memory CD4+ T cells were sorted as populations depleted of antigen-responding cells. Donors had undetectable plasma HIV-1 RNA, under 50 copies/mL, for 4+ years. Trimming stripped 1 base from V and 4 bases from J, with 16 bases between. The V gene's germline CDR1 is LGHDT and CDR2 YNNKEL (reference sequence). The CDR3 loop spans 16 amino acids. The libraries were made with immunoSEQ version 4 in survey mode. This table comes from immunoSEQ multiplex PCR, and its TCRdb copy is limited to in-frame clones, with some not included. The table has 25,000 to 35,000 clones, 80% to 90% seen once.

Specimen: CD4+ T cells sorted from PBMCs after roughly 20-hour stimulation, collected from a patient who received antiretroviral therapy. The sequence came from an adult man with HIV who was CMV-seropositive. The V gene is TRBV3-1 (or the pseudogene TRBV3-2), the J gene TRBJ1-2; D is possibly TRBD1 (6 bases). The CDR3 coding sequence is TGTGCCAGCAGCCAAGCAAGGGGGAAACTATTCTATGGCTACACCTTC. This codes for CASSQARGKLFYGYTF.